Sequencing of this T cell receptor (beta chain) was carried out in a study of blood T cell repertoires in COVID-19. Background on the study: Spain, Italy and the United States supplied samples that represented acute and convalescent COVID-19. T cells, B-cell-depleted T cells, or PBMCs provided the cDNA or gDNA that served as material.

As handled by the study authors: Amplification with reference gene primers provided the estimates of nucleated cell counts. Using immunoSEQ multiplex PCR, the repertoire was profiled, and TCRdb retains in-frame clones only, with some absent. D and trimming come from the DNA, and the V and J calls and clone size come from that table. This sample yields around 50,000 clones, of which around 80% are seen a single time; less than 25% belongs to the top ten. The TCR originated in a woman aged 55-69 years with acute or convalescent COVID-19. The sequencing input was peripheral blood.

The CDR3 region is CASSLAGVIYGYTF. The CDR3 coding sequence is TGTGCCAGCAGCTTAGCAGGCGTTATCTATGGCTACACCTTC. The chain is built from TRBV11-2 and TRBJ1-2; no clear D. The V end lost 1 base, the J end lost 4 bases, and 10 bases lay between the germline ends. CDR3 size: 14 residues. Germline-derived CDR1 and CDR2 are SGHAT and FQNNGV.